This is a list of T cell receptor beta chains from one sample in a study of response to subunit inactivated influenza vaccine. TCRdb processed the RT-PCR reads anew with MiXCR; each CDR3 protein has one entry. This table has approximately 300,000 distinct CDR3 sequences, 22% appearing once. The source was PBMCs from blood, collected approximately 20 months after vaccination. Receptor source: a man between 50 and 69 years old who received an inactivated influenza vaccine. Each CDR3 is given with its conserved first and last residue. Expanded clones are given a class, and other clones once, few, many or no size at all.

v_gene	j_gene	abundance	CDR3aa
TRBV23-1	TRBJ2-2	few	CASSQSSRVDTGELFF
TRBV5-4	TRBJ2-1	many	CASSLESSYNEQFF
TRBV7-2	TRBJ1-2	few	CASSLQSSAIPYGYTF
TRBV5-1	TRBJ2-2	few	CASRVDLSGELFF
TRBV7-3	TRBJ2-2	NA	CASSLSGSQGAVGELFF
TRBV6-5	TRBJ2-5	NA	CASSYTIRETQYF
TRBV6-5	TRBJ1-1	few	CASSYVGSTGGGNTEAFF
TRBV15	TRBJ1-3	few	CATSPTRNTIYF
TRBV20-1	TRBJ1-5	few	CSAPRGLQSNQPQHF
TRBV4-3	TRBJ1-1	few	CASSQVWIGESESGTEAFF
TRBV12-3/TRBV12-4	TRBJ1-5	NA	CASSLNGGGQPQHF
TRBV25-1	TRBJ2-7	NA	CASSESLTDSYEQYF
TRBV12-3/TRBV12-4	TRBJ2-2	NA	CASTYYTAGAGELFF
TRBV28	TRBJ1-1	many	CASTIDPLMNTEAFF
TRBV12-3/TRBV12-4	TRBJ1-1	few	CASSFRQDAPAEAFF
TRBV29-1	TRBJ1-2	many	CSVEDRGGGWGYTF
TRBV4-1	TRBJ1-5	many	CASSQVSAAGNQPQHF